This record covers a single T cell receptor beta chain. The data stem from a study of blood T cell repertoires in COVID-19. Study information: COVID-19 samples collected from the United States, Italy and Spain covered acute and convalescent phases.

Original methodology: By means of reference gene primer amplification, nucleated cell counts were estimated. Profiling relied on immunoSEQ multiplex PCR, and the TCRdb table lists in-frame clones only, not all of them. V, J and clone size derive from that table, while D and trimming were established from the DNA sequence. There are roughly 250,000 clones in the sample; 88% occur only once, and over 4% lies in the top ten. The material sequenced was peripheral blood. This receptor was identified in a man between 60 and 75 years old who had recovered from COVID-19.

CDR3 protein: CASSQVRSLAGGDYEQYF. The DNA of the CDR3 is TGTGCCAGCAGCCAAGTTAGGTCCCTGGCGGGGGGAGACTACGAGCAGTACTTC. The chain uses TRBV3-1 (or the pseudogene TRBV3-2) and TRBJ2-7, with TRBD2 matching over 8 bases. CDR3 length: 18 amino acids. V lost 1 base, J lost 3 bases, and 14 bases stayed unmatched. CDR1 is LGHDT and CDR2 is YNNKEL in the germline V gene (reference sequence).